What follows describes a single T cell receptor (beta chain). What it binds is unknown. The naive CD8 subset, CD45RO-negative cells positively selected for CCR7, excluded terminally differentiated effector memory CD45RA+ cells. Donors were Caucasian adults residing in Nashville, Tennessee, USA. This specimen belongs to a study of shared clonotypes between healthy human individuals. Produced via immunoSEQ multiplex PCR; TCRdb's table is partial and in-frame only. Here the sample spans about 2.1 million clones, approximately 94% being singletons. Germline CDR1 reads SGHNT; CDR2 reads YYREEE (reference sequence). This CDR3 is built from 12 residues. The V end was cut by 4 bases, the J end by 4 bases, with 7 bases between. Whole-study findings and limits: Measured sharing among donors was expected to vary with sequencing depth. Rarefaction exposed incomplete sorted-subset sequencing despite large depth.

V gene TRBV5-4 combines with J gene TRBJ2-3; no clear D. The receptor comes from a young man in good health. Some clones in this sample may be carry-over from other donors' samples. The material sequenced was naive CD8+ T cells from PBMCs. The CDR3 here is CASSPHPDTQYF. In DNA form, the CDR3 reads TGTGCCAGCAGCCCGCATCCAGATACGCAGTATTTT.